The 5 T cell receptor beta chains below were found in one sample sequenced in a study of blood T cell repertoires in COVID-19. TCRdb keeps only in-frame clones here, not all; method: immunoSEQ multiplex PCR. Among 470,000 or so clones listed, roughly 87% were seen once. The sequenced sample was PBMCs or T cells enriched from blood (not recorded which). The origin of the receptors is a woman between 18 and 29 years old with acute COVID-19.

This chain connects TRBV7-8 to TRBJ2-1, with D possibly being TRBD1 (6 bases). V lost 5 bases, J lost 13 bases, and 15 bases lay in between. The CDR3 runs to 12 residues. Per germline, CDR1 SGHVS and CDR2 FQNEAQ. CDR3 residues: CASSPPDRSQFF. The CDR3 DNA follows: TGTGCCAGCAGCCCCCCGGACAGATCCCAGTTCTTC.

CDR3 nucleotide sequence: TGTGCCAGCAGCGTAGCGACAGGGAGAGGAGAGACCCAGTACTTC. This translates into CASSVATGRGETQYF. The V gene is TRBV9, the J gene TRBJ2-5; 7 bases match TRBD1. The CDR3 spans 15 residues. Trimming at V came to 0 bases and at J to 4 bases, leaving 6 bases not matched to a gene. CDR1 SGDLS and CDR2 YYNGEE come from the germline V gene.

This clone was detected a few times. The chain has TRBV6-4 and TRBJ2-3; D is possibly TRBD2 (7 bases). This CDR3 comprises 15 residues. Per the germline V gene, CDR1 is MRHNA and CDR2 is SNTAGT. The ends were cut back, 4 bases at V and 4 bases at J, with 15 bases in the middle. DNA of the CDR3: TGTGCCAGCAGTGTGTCGGGGGGCATTTCAGATACGCAGTATTTT. This sequence encodes CASSVSGGISDTQYF.

V gene TRBV6-2 or TRBV6-3 combines with J gene TRBJ1-6, with D hard to call. V was trimmed by 4 bases and J by 9 bases, leaving 4 bases between them. Germline CDR1 is MNHEY and CDR2 is SVGEGT. The CDR3 has 11 residues. The CDR3 bases are TGTGCCAGCAGTTCGGGTTCACCCCTCCACTTT. The encoded protein is CASSSGSPLHF.

The rearrangement links TRBV12-3 or TRBV12-4 to TRBJ2-3; D gene uncertain. The CDR3 length is 12 residues. With 10 bases removed from V and 0 bases from J, the gap between germline ends came to 8 bases. CDR3 region: CATRTSTDTQYF. The CDR3 coding sequence is TGTGCCACCAGAACTAGCACAGATACGCAGTATTTT.